Presented here are 12 T cell receptor beta chains from one specimen sequenced in a study of T cell responses to AZD1222 COVID-19 vaccine. TCRdb keeps only in-frame clones here, not all; method: immunoSEQ multiplex PCR. This sample has some 140,000 clones, with less than 95% found just once. The specimen comprised peripheral blood, sampled on day 0 of AZD1222 vaccination. The source of these receptors is an adult in good health.

The chain is built from TRBV4-3 and TRBJ2-3; D is perhaps TRBD2 (6 bases). Trimming cost V 1 base and J 1 base, with 12 bases left between them. Germline values: CDR1 LGHNA, CDR2 YSLEER. The length of the CDR3 is 16 residues. The CDR3 spells CASSQGGVPGTDTQYF. CDR3 bases: TGCGCCAGCAGCCAAGGGGGGGTCCCCGGCACAGATACGCAGTATTTT.

A few counts support this clone. The chain carries TRBV10-3 and TRBJ2-2; no reliable D call. CDR3 length: 12 residues. With 11 bases removed from V and 6 bases from J, the gap between germline ends came to 13 bases. CDR1 ENHRY and CDR2 SYGVKD come from the germline V gene. DNA for the CDR3: TGTGCCGCCCGATTTTTTCCCGGGGAGCTGTTTTTT. Encoded protein: CAARFFPGELFF.

The chain has TRBV7-9 and TRBJ2-1, with D possibly matching TRBD2 (6 bases). Trimming left V 4 bases short and J 9 bases short, with 10 bases between. There are 12 residues in the CDR3. Germline V gives CDR1 SEHNR, CDR2 FQNEAQ (reference sequence). The DNA of the CDR3 is TGTGCCAGCAGCTCACGGGGGATTGAGCAGTTCTTC. Its translation: CASSSRGIEQFF.

This clone was recorded once. The V gene is TRBV29-1, the J gene TRBJ1-1; 7 nucleotides line up with TRBD1. The V and J ends lost 5 bases and 10 bases, in that order; junction bases with no gene match: 4. Germline CDR1 SQVTM, CDR2 ANQGSEA. The length of the CDR3 is 10 residues. In nucleotides, the CDR3 is TGCAGCGTTTGGACAGGCCGAGCTTTCTTT. This encodes CSVWTGRAFF. The full variable domain, completed using reference TRBV29-1 and TRBJ1-1, is SAVISQKPSRDICQRGTSLTIQCQVDSQVTMMFWYRQQPGQSLTLIATANQGSEATYESGFVIDKFPISRPNLTFSTLTVSNMSPEDSSIYLCSVWTGRAFFGQGTRLTVV.

CDR3: CASSIRDRVYEQYF. In DNA, the CDR3 is TGTGCCAGCAGCATCCGGGACAGGGTCTACGAGCAGTACTTC. The rearrangement links TRBV3-1 (or the pseudogene TRBV3-2) to TRBJ2-7; the match to TRBD1 covers 9 bases. Germline V gene data show CDR1 as LGHDT and CDR2 as YNNKEL (reference sequence). This CDR3 comprises 14 residues. V shed 5 bases and J 3 bases; nucleotides not matched to a gene: 5.

Comments on this clone: The CDR3 does not close with the conserved phenylalanine or tryptophan, likely indicating a read error. The DNA is omitted, as the CDR3 cannot be located on it reliably, and the CDR3 follows TCRdb's listing. The chain links TRBV5-5 to TRBJ2-7; TRBD1, as called in the table, went unchecked against the DNA. The CDR3 contains 14 residues when both ends are counted. The V gene's germline CDR1 is SGHKS and CDR2 YYEKEE (reference sequence). The CDR3: CASSTTIGQPSRVA.

This rearrangement joins TRBV19 to TRBJ1-2; D possibly corresponds to TRBD1 (5 bases). Per the germline V gene, CDR1 is LNHDA and CDR2 is SQIVND (reference sequence). Trimming took 1 base from V and 4 from J, leaving 13 bases between them. The CDR3 length is 15 residues. This CDR3 is CASSIGRDGFYGYTF. The CDR3 region has the DNA TGTGCCAGTAGTATAGGGAGGGACGGCTTCTATGGCTACACCTTC.

This sequence joins TRBV9 and TRBJ1-1, with 7 bases aligning to TRBD1. The germline CDR1 and CDR2 sequences are SGDLS and YYNGEE. J lost 1 base, V lost 4 bases, and 7 bases had no gene match. The CDR3 contains 15 residues. CDR3 coding DNA: TGTGCCAGCAGCAAAAGACAGGGAAGGAACACTGAAGCTTTCTTT. Its translation: CASSKRQGRNTEAFF.

V gene TRBV6-5 combines with J gene TRBJ1-2; D unresolved. CDR3 length equals 12 residues. Deletions cut 4 bases from V and 2 bases from J, with 5 bases between. The germline V gene encodes CDR1 MNHEY and CDR2 SVGAGI. This chain's CDR3 is CASSSRNYGYTF. The CDR3 nucleotides are TGTGCCAGCAGTTCCAGGAACTATGGCTACACCTTC.

The chain employs TRBV24-1 and TRBJ1-4, with a weak D call TRBD1 (6 bases). This CDR3 contains 15 residues. The germline V and J ends were trimmed by 8 bases and 4 bases, with 16 bases remaining between them. Looked up from germline, CDR1 is KGHDR and CDR2 is SFDVKD. CDR3 DNA: TGTGCCACCACAGGGCGGACAGACGATAATGAAAAACTGTTTTTT. Translated: CATTGRTDDNEKLFF.

The chain has TRBV18 and TRBJ2-5; 8 bases fit TRBD2. This CDR3 contains 14 residues. With V trimmed by 5 bases and J by 0 bases, 2 bases remained unmatched. Germline CDR1 reads KGHSH; CDR2 reads LQKENI. This chain's CDR3 is CASSKLADQETQYF. The CDR3 region has the DNA TGTGCCAGCTCAAAACTAGCGGACCAAGAGACCCAGTACTTC.

V is TRBV28 and J is TRBJ1-5, with no clear D. The CDR3 runs 14 residues. Trimming removed 7 bases from V and 4 bases from J, with 14 bases in between. CDR1 is MDHEN, CDR2 SYDVKM, per germline. This CDR3 reads CASKFVGGNQPQHF. The CDR3 region has the DNA TGTGCCAGCAAATTTGTAGGTGGTAATCAGCCCCAGCATTTT.